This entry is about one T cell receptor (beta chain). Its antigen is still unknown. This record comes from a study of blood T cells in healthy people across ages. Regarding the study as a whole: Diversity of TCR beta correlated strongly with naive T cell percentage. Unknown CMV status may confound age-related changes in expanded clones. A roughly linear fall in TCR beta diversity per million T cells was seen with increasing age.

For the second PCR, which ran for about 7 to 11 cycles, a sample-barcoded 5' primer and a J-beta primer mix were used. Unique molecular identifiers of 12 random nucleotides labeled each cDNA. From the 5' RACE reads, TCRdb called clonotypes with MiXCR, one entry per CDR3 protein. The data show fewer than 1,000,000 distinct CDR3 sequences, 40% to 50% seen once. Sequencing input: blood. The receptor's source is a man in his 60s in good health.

CDR3 nucleotides: TGTGCCAGCAGCGGGGGGACTAGCGGGACTCTCCTCGAGCAGTACTTC. It specifies CASSGGTSGTLLEQYF. V usage is TRBV5-6 and J usage is TRBJ2-7; 13 nucleotides agree with TRBD2. V shed 4 bases and J 6 bases; nucleotides not matched to a gene: 10. Germline CDR1 and CDR2: SGHDT and YYEEEE. CDR3 length: 16 amino acids.